The 31 T cell receptor beta chains in this list originate from one sample, sequenced in a study of blood T cell repertoires in COVID-19. Clones were sequenced by immunoSEQ multiplex PCR, and TCRdb holds only the in-frame ones, with some missing. Here the sample spans about 200,000 clones, 65% to 90% being singletons. Sequenced sample: PBMCs or T cells enriched from blood (not recorded which). These receptors came from a woman in her forties with acute COVID-19.

This sequence joins TRBV10-3 and TRBJ2-7; 9 positions match TRBD2. V dropped 4 bases and J dropped 0; count of bases not matched to a gene: 4. The CDR3 contains 15 residues. The V gene's germline CDR1 is ENHRY and CDR2 SYGVKD. Here the CDR3 reads CAISVGSGSSYEQYF. The CDR3 bases are TGTGCCATCAGTGTTGGTAGCGGGAGCTCCTACGAGCAGTACTTC.

The chain links TRBV5-6 to TRBJ1-2; 11 nucleotides align to TRBD1. V was pared by 4 bases and J by 8 bases, with 4 bases of the junction left unmatched. From germline, CDR1 is SGHDT and CDR2 YYEEEE. This CDR3 has 13 amino acids. DNA of the CDR3: TGTGCCAGCAGCACGGGACAGGGGGGCGGCTACACCTTC. As protein: CASSTGQGGGYTF.

This chain joins TRBV7-9 and TRBJ1-1, with a weak D call TRBD1 (5 bases). Trimming took 7 bases from V and 4 from J, leaving 16 bases between them. Germline-derived CDR1 and CDR2 are SEHNR and FQNEAQ (reference sequence). CDR3 length: 14 residues. The CDR3 reads CASIDMGGFTEAFF. In DNA form, the CDR3 reads TGTGCCAGCATCGATATGGGGGGGTTCACTGAAGCTTTCTTT.

The gene calls are TRBV7-9 and TRBJ2-1, with D perhaps TRBD1 (6 bases). V dropped 8 bases and J dropped 1 base, with 21 bases sitting between them. In germline, CDR1 is SEHNR, CDR2 FQNEAQ (reference sequence). This CDR3 spans 17 amino acids. This CDR3 is CASHLGVGRGSYNEQFF. Written as DNA, the CDR3 is TGTGCCAGCCACCTGGGGGTGGGCAGGGGATCCTACAATGAGCAGTTCTTC.

This chain joins TRBV5-1 and TRBJ2-5, with a weak D call TRBD2 (6 bases). The V and J ends lost 0 bases and 2 bases respectively, with 17 bases between them. The CDR3 covers 17 residues. Germline values: CDR1 SGHRS, CDR2 YFSETQ. The CDR3 region is CASSLDHGGRKQETQYF. The CDR3 DNA is TGCGCCAGCAGCTTGGATCATGGAGGGAGAAAGCAAGAGACCCAGTACTTC.

V is TRBV10-1 and J is TRBJ2-1; 12 bases fit TRBD2. This CDR3 comprises 16 residues. V trimming: 5 bases; J trimming: 4 bases; junction bases outside the gene matches: 6. CDR1 and CDR2 (germline): WNHNN, SYGVQD (reference sequence). The CDR3 loop reads CASSTMTSGSYNEQFF. In nucleotides, the CDR3 is TGCGCCAGCAGTACCATGACTAGCGGGAGTTACAATGAGCAGTTCTTC.

This chain's CDR3 is CASSQAGGTGIYEQYF. The CDR3 region has the DNA TGTGCCAGCAGCCAAGCGGGCGGGACAGGGATCTACGAGCAGTACTTC. The chain links TRBV14 to TRBJ2-7; TRBD1 matches 9 bases. V shed 1 base and J 3 bases; nucleotides not matched to a gene: 7. CDR3 size: 16 residues. Germline V gives CDR1 SGHDN, CDR2 FVKESK.

This chain uses TRBV29-1 with TRBJ2-1; 10 nucleotides line up with TRBD1. V dropped 6 bases and J dropped 8; count of bases not matched to a gene: 1. Germline CDR1 reads SQVTM; CDR2 reads ANQGSEA. The CDR3 runs 11 residues. The DNA of the CDR3 is TGCAGCGTAGGACAGGGGGATGAGCAGTTCTTC. Translated: CSVGQGDEQFF.

This clone was observed once. This CDR3 reads CASSQVSTGGPYEQYF. CDR3 nucleotides: TGTGCCAGCAGCCAAGTTTCGACGGGAGGGCCTTACGAGCAGTACTTC. This chain links TRBV4-2 with TRBJ2-7; 8 nucleotides match TRBD2. With 1 base clipped from V and 4 bases from J, the junction kept 9 bases outside the gene matches. CDR1 and CDR2 from the germline V gene are LGHNA and YNFKEQ. The CDR3 totals 16 residues.

J is TRBJ2-1 and V is TRBV28; perhaps TRBD1 as D (5 bases). The CDR3 extends over 12 amino acids. Trimming took off 6 bases at V and 15 bases at J, with 18 bases between the two ends. From germline, CDR1 is MDHEN and CDR2 SYDVKM. CDR3 sequence: CASRPQEPKRFF. The CDR3 nucleotides are TGTGCCAGCAGACCACAGGAGCCAAAGAGGTTCTTC.

The chain has TRBV9 and TRBJ2-1; 7 bases line up with TRBD2. The V gene's germline CDR1 is SGDLS and CDR2 YYNGEE. The V and J ends lost 4 bases and 12 bases, in that order; junction bases with no gene match: 16. This CDR3 is built from 15 residues. CDR3: CASSPQGSGLDGQFF. The CDR3 coding sequence is TGTGCCAGCAGCCCCCAGGGTAGCGGGTTAGATGGGCAGTTCTTC.

The CDR3 protein is CASSQVGGVRITEAFF. DNA for the CDR3: TGTGCCAGCAGCCAAGTCGGGGGGGTCAGGATCACTGAAGCTTTCTTT. This chain joins TRBV3-1 (or the pseudogene TRBV3-2) and TRBJ1-1; tentatively, D is TRBD1 (5 bases). Germline V gene sequence: CDR1 LGHDT, CDR2 YNNKEL (reference sequence). V gave up 1 base and J gave up 4 bases, with 16 bases separating them. This CDR3 spans 16 amino acids.

The genes are TRBV12-5 and TRBJ1-1; 7 bases line up with TRBD1. The CDR3 is made up of 14 amino acids. In germline, CDR1 is LGHNT, CDR2 FRNRAP. Trimming took 1 base from V and 5 from J; bases not matched to a gene: 4. The CDR3 reads CASGLAETGTEAFF. The CDR3 DNA follows: TGTGCTAGTGGTTTGGCCGAGACAGGGACTGAAGCTTTCTTT. Supplemented by reference TRBV12-5 and TRBJ1-1, the full variable domain reads DARVTQTPRHKVTEMGQEVTMRCQPILGHNTVFWYRQTMMQGLELLAYFRNRAPLDDSGMPKDRFSAEMPDATLATLKIQPSEPRDSAVYFCASGLAETGTEAFFGQGTRLTVV.

The chain links TRBV3-1 (or the pseudogene TRBV3-2) to TRBJ1-5; D not certain. Germline-derived CDR1 and CDR2 are LGHDT and YNNKEL (reference sequence). This CDR3 spans 19 amino acids. Trimming took off 3 bases at V and 0 bases at J, with 21 bases between the two ends. The CDR3 DNA sequence: TGTGCCAGCAGCCACGGAGGGCCGGCTAGGGCCCTTAGCAATCAGCCCCAGCATTTT. Its translation: CASSHGGPARALSNQPQHF.

The chain joins TRBV11-2 to TRBJ2-1, with D uncertain. CDR1 is SGHAT and CDR2 is FQNNGV in the germline V gene. The germline V and J ends were trimmed by 1 base and 4 bases, with 11 bases remaining between them. The CDR3 length is 15 residues. The CDR3 DNA is TGTGCCAGCAGCTTAGGGGCAGGCCAATACAATGAGCAGTTCTTC. Its translation: CASSLGAGQYNEQFF.

The genes are TRBV27 and TRBJ2-5; TRBD1 might be the D (6 bases). This CDR3 is 15 amino acids long. With 6 bases removed from V and 7 bases from J, the gap between germline ends came to 21 bases. Germline V lookup: CDR1 MNHEY, CDR2 SMNVEV (reference sequence). Written as DNA, the CDR3 is TGTGCCAGCAGGTCGGAAGGGAAAGTCAGGGGGACCCAGTACTTC. This sequence encodes CASRSEGKVRGTQYF.

V is TRBV27 and J is TRBJ1-5, with D possibly being TRBD1 (6 bases). Germline V CDR1 and CDR2: MNHEY, SMNVEV (reference sequence). V was pared by 5 bases and J by 6 bases, with 11 bases between. The CDR3 consists of 13 residues. DNA of the CDR3: TGTGCCAGCAGTCGGGCCAGGGGTCAGCCCCAGCATTTT. Translation gives CASSRARGQPQHF.

This clone has just a few counts. CDR3 sequence reads: CASSQGVGAETQYF. CDR3 nucleotides: TGCGCCAGCAGCCAAGGTGTGGGAGCGGAGACCCAGTACTTC. The chain carries TRBV4-3 and TRBJ2-5; possible D gene TRBD2, 5 bases. Germline values: CDR1 LGHNA, CDR2 YSLEER. V was cut by 1 base and J by 5 bases, with 11 bases left in between. The length of the CDR3 is 14 residues.

The chain recombines TRBV30 with TRBJ2-2; tentative D call: TRBD2 (7 bases). The V end lost 4 bases, the J end lost 2 bases, and 11 bases lay between the germline ends. CDR1 is GTSNPN, CDR2 SVGIG, per germline (reference sequence). The CDR3 length is 14 residues. The CDR3: CAWTGEGNTGELFF. CDR3 coding DNA: TGTGCCTGGACAGGGGAGGGTAACACCGGGGAGCTGTTTTTT. The full variable domain, completed using reference TRBV30 and TRBJ2-2, is SQTIHQWPATLVQPVGSPLSLECTVEGTSNPNLYWYRQAAGRGLQLLFYSVGIGQISSEVPQNLSASRPQDRQFILSSKKLLLSDSGFYLCAWTGEGNTGELFFGEGSRLTVL.

The chain couples TRBV28 to TRBJ1-1, with D perhaps TRBD1 (5 bases). The V gene lost 2 bases and the J gene lost 10 bases, with 23 bases spanning the gap. This CDR3 comprises 16 residues. From germline, CDR1 is MDHEN and CDR2 SYDVKM. The CDR3 DNA follows: TGTGCCAGCAGTTTACCAGCCCTGGGGCGGCAGGTGGGAGCTTTCTTT. Its translation: CASSLPALGRQVGAFF.

This clone was observed a handful of times. CDR3 nucleotide sequence: TGTGCCAGCAGCTTAGAGGGGGCGTACGGGAGCTCCTACGAGCAGTACTTC. Its protein product is CASSLEGAYGSSYEQYF. The chain is built from TRBV13 and TRBJ2-7; possibly TRBD1 for D (7 bases). The germline CDR1 and CDR2 sequences are PRHDT and FYEKMQ (reference sequence). V was clipped by 1 base and J by 0 bases, with 16 bases between them. The CDR3 spans 17 residues.

The chain couples TRBV2 to TRBJ2-6; D not resolved. The ends were cut back, 2 bases at V and 0 bases at J, with 8 bases in the middle. The germline V gene has CDR1 SNHLY and CDR2 FYNNEI. The length of the CDR3 is 16 residues. The CDR3 DNA sequence: TGTGCCAGCAGTGAAACGGGTCCCTCTGGGGCCAACGTCCTGACTTTC. Translated, it gives CASSETGPSGANVLTF.

In this sample, this clone turned up once. The chain has TRBV4-1 and TRBJ1-1; 8 nucleotides align to TRBD1. Germline loops: CDR1 MGHRA, CDR2 YSYEKL. Trimming took 0 bases from V and 3 from J; bases not matched to a gene: 6. CDR3 size: 16 residues. This chain's CDR3 is CASSQDRLDRDTEAFF. CDR3 DNA sequence: TGCGCCAGCAGCCAAGACCGCCTGGACAGGGACACTGAAGCTTTCTTT.

The chain joins TRBV7-3 to TRBJ1-6, with 7 bases aligning to TRBD1. This CDR3 region has 15 residues. CDR1 and CDR2 from the germline V gene are SGHTA and FQGTGA. The ends lost 1 base at V and 9 bases at J; junction bases unmatched: 6. The CDR3: CASSLRGTESSPLHF. The CDR3 DNA is TGTGCCAGCAGCTTAAGGGGGACAGAGAGTTCACCCCTCCACTTT.

This clone was seen only once. The chain carries TRBV6-2 or TRBV6-3 and TRBJ2-7; 12 nucleotides align to TRBD2. V shed 5 bases, J shed 6 bases, and the junction held 8 bases outside the gene matches. CDR3 length: 15 amino acids. Looked up from germline, CDR1 is MNHEY and CDR2 is SVGEGT. DNA for the CDR3: TGTGCCAGCAGTAAGGGCCTAGCGGGAGGGCGCGAGCAGTACTTC. As protein: CASSKGLAGGREQYF.

About this clone: With a much larger clone just one base away, this may be a read error. This chain uses TRBV9 with TRBJ1-1; D possibly corresponds to TRBD1 (5 bases). The CDR3 contains 13 residues. The germline V gene has CDR1 SGDLS and CDR2 YYNGEE. Trimming shortened V by 2 bases and J by 3 bases, and 8 bases separated the two germline ends. CDR3 amino acids: CASSVGGDTEAFF. Here the CDR3 DNA reads TGTGCCAGCAGCGTCGGGGGGGACACTGAAGCTTTCTTT. The whole variable domain, filled in from reference TRBV9 and TRBJ1-1, reads DSGVTQTPKHLITATGQRVTLRCSPRSGDLSVYWYQQSLDQGLQFLIQYYNGEERAKGNILERFSAQQFPDLHSELNLSSLELGDSALYFCASSVGGDTEAFFGQGTRLTVV.

This clone was seen many times. The V gene is TRBV9, the J gene TRBJ2-1, with D possibly matching TRBD2 (5 bases). The CDR3 loop spans 15 amino acids. Trimming removed 4 bases at V and 0 bases at J, with 11 bases between. Germline CDR1 SGDLS, CDR2 YYNGEE. The CDR3 DNA reads as TGTGCCAGCAGCTCTTCGAGGGACTCCTACAATGAGCAGTTCTTC. Its translation: CASSSSRDSYNEQFF.

This clone was counted only a few times. The CDR3: CASSGARANSGNTIYF. CDR3 bases: TGTGCCAGCAGCGGCGCTAGAGCCAACTCTGGAAACACCATATATTTT. V gene TRBV9 combines with J gene TRBJ1-3; no reliable D call. The ends were cut back, 3 bases at V and 0 bases at J, with 13 bases in the middle. The germline V gene has CDR1 SGDLS and CDR2 YYNGEE. CDR3 length: 16 residues.

The J gene is TRBJ1-1, the V gene TRBV2, with TRBD1 identical over 9 bases. V shed 2 bases, J shed 6 bases, and the junction held 7 bases outside the gene matches. CDR1 and CDR2 (germline): SNHLY, FYNNEI. The CDR3 covers 15 residues. The CDR3 loop is CASSERGQGPAEAFF. The CDR3 bases are TGTGCCAGCAGTGAACGAGGACAGGGGCCCGCTGAAGCTTTCTTT.

The rearrangement links TRBV7-2 to TRBJ2-3; TRBD1 agrees at 8 bases. Germline V gives CDR1 SGHTA, CDR2 FQGNSA. Trimming at V came to 5 bases and at J to 4 bases, leaving 8 bases not matched to a gene. This CDR3 has 15 residues. The CDR3 nucleotides are TGTGCCAGCAGCCTGACAGGGGTCAAGTCAGATACGCAGTATTTT. Its translation is CASSLTGVKSDTQYF.

The rearrangement links TRBV28 to TRBJ1-2; weak D call: TRBD1 (6 bases). V lost 6 bases, J lost 4 bases, and 24 bases lay in between. The CDR3 loop spans 17 amino acids. CDR1 and CDR2 (germline): MDHEN, SYDVKM. The CDR3 DNA follows: TGTGCCAGCAGACTCGGGACACCTACCGCTGGTGGCTATGGCTACACCTTC. Amino acids: CASRLGTPTAGGYGYTF.